The 17 T cell receptor beta chains below were found in one sample sequenced in a study of blood T cell repertoires in COVID-19. TCRdb's table, derived via immunoSEQ multiplex PCR, lists solely in-frame clones and lacks some. The repertoire holds 45,000 or so clones, with around 86% as singletons. The sequencing input was peripheral blood. Receptor source: an older woman with acute or convalescent COVID-19.

The chain couples TRBV25-1 to TRBJ1-2, with 7 bases fitting TRBD1. The CDR3 has 15 amino acids. Per the germline V gene, CDR1 is MGHDK and CDR2 is SYGVNS. After removal of 4 bases from V and 0 bases from J, the junction contained 5 bases not matched to a gene. The CDR3 DNA reads as TGTGCCAGCAGTGGATTACAGGGGCCTAACTATGGCTACACCTTC. Its protein is CASSGLQGPNYGYTF.

The chain uses TRBV5-1 and TRBJ1-2; TRBD1 matches at 7 bases. CDR3 size: 14 residues. Germline V gene lookup returns CDR1 SGHRS and CDR2 YFSETQ. Trimming cost V 4 bases and J 5 bases; bases outside gene matches: 8. CDR3 DNA: TGCGCCAGCAGCGCCTACAGGGGAAAATATGGCTACACCTTC. Its translation: CASSAYRGKYGYTF. Based on the CDR3 plus reference TRBV5-1 and TRBJ1-2, the full variable domain is KAGVTQTPRYLIKTRGQQVTLSCSPISGHRSVSWYQQTPGQGLQFLFEYFSETQRNKGNFPGRFSGRQFSNSRSEMNVSTLELGDSALYLCASSAYRGKYGYTFGSGTRLTVV.

This clone was detected a few times. J is TRBJ1-3 and V is TRBV6-5; a possible D gene is TRBD1 (5 bases). Per germline, CDR1 MNHEY and CDR2 SVGAGI. The CDR3 covers 16 residues. Trimming left V 0 bases short and J 2 bases short, with 11 bases between. CDR3 sequence: CASSYSWRGTGNTIYF. As DNA, the CDR3 is TGTGCCAGCAGTTACTCGTGGAGGGGTACTGGAAACACCATATATTTT.

This clone was counted a single time. V gene TRBV6-4 combines with J gene TRBJ2-7; TRBD2 matches 8 bases. The germline V gene has CDR1 MRHNA and CDR2 SNTAGT. V gave up 5 bases and J gave up 6 bases; unmatched junction bases: 9. The CDR3 consists of 14 residues. This chain's CDR3 is CASSTVAGLSEQYF. CDR3 sequence (DNA): TGTGCCAGCAGTACCGTAGCGGGGCTCTCCGAGCAGTACTTC.

The J gene is TRBJ1-5, the V gene TRBV5-1; no reliable D call. The CDR3 sequence is 13 residues long. Germline values: CDR1 SGHRS, CDR2 YFSETQ. The V gene lost 0 bases and the J gene lost 3 bases, with 4 bases spanning the gap. The CDR3 protein is CASSLELNQPQHF. The CDR3, as DNA: TGCGCCAGCAGCTTGGAGCTCAATCAGCCCCAGCATTTT.

The rearrangement uses TRBV23-1 and TRBJ1-2; no reliable D call. TRBV23-1 is an open reading frame, and its role is uncertain. This CDR3 contains 14 residues. Trimming left V 1 base short and J 6 bases short, with 12 bases between. The CDR3 spells CASSQFTGCDGYTF. The CDR3 region has the DNA TGCGCCAGCAGTCAATTTACGGGTTGTGATGGCTACACCTTC.

The chain is built from TRBV5-1 and TRBJ2-5; TRBD2 might be the D (5 bases). CDR1 is SGHRS, CDR2 YFSETQ, per germline. The V end lost 4 bases, the J end lost 0 bases, and 7 bases lay between the germline ends. This CDR3 spans 13 amino acids. CDR3 amino acids: CASSPDYQETQYF. As DNA, the CDR3 is TGCGCCAGCAGCCCGGACTACCAAGAGACCCAGTACTTC.

CDR3 loop: CASSLPGTGNQPQHF. The CDR3 DNA reads TGTGCCAGCAGTTTACCCGGGACAGGCAATCAGCCCCAGCATTTT. The chain carries TRBV28 and TRBJ1-5; TRBD1 aligns across 7 bases. V was clipped by 2 bases and J by 2 bases; unmatched bases: 3. Germline lookup yields CDR1 MDHEN and CDR2 SYDVKM. CDR3 size: 15 residues.

This clone is labeled medium-sized (0.01 to 0.1%). The chain combines TRBV6-5 with TRBJ1-2, with 11 bases that match TRBD1. The J segment lost 6 bases and the V segment lost 6 bases, leaving 6 bases of the junction unmatched. Germline V CDR1 and CDR2: MNHEY, SVGAGI. The CDR3 has 14 amino acids. This CDR3 is CASRRDRGDDGYTF. DNA of the CDR3: TGTGCCAGCAGACGGGACAGGGGGGATGATGGCTACACCTTC.

The rearrangement uses TRBV2 and TRBJ1-4; 10 bases map to TRBD1. The CDR3 length is 16 residues. Looked up from germline, CDR1 is SNHLY and CDR2 is FYNNEI. The ends lost 6 bases at V and 8 bases at J; junction bases unmatched: 12. The CDR3 protein is CASRGLTGGSTEKLFF. The CDR3, as DNA: TGTGCCAGCAGGGGGCTGACAGGGGGCTCGACAGAAAAACTGTTTTTT. Using reference TRBV2 and TRBJ1-4 for the parts outside the CDR3, the full variable domain is EPEVTQTPSHQVTQMGQEVILRCVPISNHLYFYWYRQILGQKVEFLVSFYNNEISEKSEIFDDQFSVERPDGSNFTLKIRSTKLEDSAMYFCASRGLTGGSTEKLFFGSGTQLSVL.

This chain uses TRBV9 with TRBJ2-2; 8 nucleotides align to TRBD2. The V gene end was trimmed by 2 bases and the J gene end by 5 bases; junction bases not matched to a gene: 8. The CDR3 length is 16 residues. Germline V gives CDR1 SGDLS, CDR2 YYNGEE. The CDR3 bases are TGTGCCAGCAGCGTCTCGAGCGGGAGTTGGACCGGGGAGCTGTTTTTT. Protein product: CASSVSSGSWTGELFF. Complete variable domain (other parts from reference TRBV9 and TRBJ2-2): DSGVTQTPKHLITATGQRVTLRCSPRSGDLSVYWYQQSLDQGLQFLIQYYNGEERAKGNILERFSAQQFPDLHSELNLSSLELGDSALYFCASSVSSGSWTGELFFGEGSRLTVL.

The chain combines TRBV3-1 (or the pseudogene TRBV3-2) with TRBJ2-5; D is uncertain. Germline CDR1 LGHDT, CDR2 YNNKEL (reference sequence). CDR3 size: 17 residues. The V end lost 2 bases, the J end lost 3 bases, and 19 bases lay between the germline ends. This CDR3 is CASSQSFQGSREETQYF. DNA of the CDR3: TGTGCCAGCAGCCAATCGTTTCAAGGTAGCAGAGAAGAGACCCAGTACTTC.

This chain uses TRBV3-1 (or the pseudogene TRBV3-2) with TRBJ1-1, with TRBD1 identical over 7 bases. Trimming at V came to 5 bases and at J to 6 bases, leaving 6 bases not matched to a gene. Germline V gene lookup returns CDR1 LGHDT and CDR2 YNNKEL (reference sequence). The CDR3 length is 13 residues. This CDR3 reads CASSGRQGAEAFF. Written as DNA, the CDR3 is TGTGCCAGCAGCGGAAGACAGGGCGCTGAAGCTTTCTTT.

The chain uses TRBV2 and TRBJ2-3; TRBD2 matches at 7 bases. There are 15 residues in the CDR3. Germline CDR1 is SNHLY and CDR2 is FYNNEI. Germline trimming cut 1 base from V and 7 bases from J; bases unmatched to any gene: 8. DNA of the CDR3: TGTGCCAGCAGTGAAGGGGGGACTACAACACATACGCAGTATTTT. Its protein product is CASSEGGTTTHTQYF. The entire variable domain, with the rest obtained from reference TRBV2 and TRBJ2-3, is as follows: EPEVTQTPSHQVTQMGQEVILRCVPISNHLYFYWYRQILGQKVEFLVSFYNNEISEKSEIFDDQFSVERPDGSNFTLKIRSTKLEDSAMYFCASSEGGTTTHTQYFGPGTRLTVL.

The chain employs TRBV6-2 or TRBV6-3 and TRBJ1-2; D is undetermined. CDR1 is MNHEY, CDR2 SVGEGT, per germline. V lost 0 bases and J 10 bases, leaving 9 bases between the germline ends. This CDR3 has 12 amino acids. The CDR3: CASSYSSGFYTF. CDR3 DNA sequence: TGTGCCAGCAGTTACTCGTCAGGCTTCTACACCTTC.

CDR3 sequence (DNA): TGTGCCAGCAGTTTAACTAGCGGGGGAGAGCAGTACTTC. The encoded protein is CASSLTSGGEQYF. The J gene is TRBJ2-7, the V gene TRBV12-3 or TRBV12-4; 11 bases match TRBD2. The CDR3 extends over 13 amino acids. V shed 2 bases and J 7 bases; nucleotides not matched to a gene: 1.

CDR3 region: CASSEFGPQHF. As DNA, the CDR3 is TGTGCCAGCAGTGAATTCGGGCCCCAGCATTTT. The J gene is TRBJ1-5, the V gene TRBV2, with D unclear. The CDR3 runs to 11 residues. The V end was cut by 2 bases, the J end by 9 bases, with 5 bases between. Germline assignment: CDR1 SNHLY and CDR2 FYNNEI.